Shown below are 24 T cell receptor beta chains from a single sample sequenced in a study of cytomegalovirus exposure and HLA in healthy donors. Some clones are missing from TCRdb's copy, which holds only in-frame ones; the method was immunoSEQ multiplex PCR. The sample shows 250,000 or so clones, 87% of them seen only once. Sequencing input: PBMCs. The origin of the receptors is a man aged 18 to 35 in good health and CMV-seronegative.

The rearrangement links TRBV4-1 to TRBJ1-5, with a possible D match to TRBD1 (5 bases). The CDR3 totals 16 residues. Trimming took 4 bases from V and 0 from J, leaving 13 bases between them. Germline assignment: CDR1 MGHRA and CDR2 YSYEKL. The DNA of the CDR3 is TGCGCCAGCAGCCGATTACAGGCCGGTAGCAATCAGCCCCAGCATTTT. Protein product: CASSRLQAGSNQPQHF.

The chain couples TRBV9 to TRBJ2-7, with D uncertain. Germline V gives CDR1 SGDLS, CDR2 YYNGEE. This CDR3 region has 13 residues. V was shortened by 2 bases and J by 2 bases, with 8 bases between the two germline ends. The CDR3 region has the DNA TGTGCCAGCAGCGTTGGGCCGACCTACGAGCAGTACTTC. This encodes CASSVGPTYEQYF.

This rearrangement joins TRBV27 to TRBJ2-7, with TRBD2 as a possible D gene (5 bases). V gave up 2 bases and J gave up 7 bases, with 15 bases separating them. The CDR3 runs 14 residues. CDR1 is MNHEY, CDR2 SMNVEV, per germline (reference sequence). CDR3 nucleotides: TGTGCCAGCAGTTTAAGCGGCGAGTACGTTGAGCAGTACTTC. Protein: CASSLSGEYVEQYF.

The chain joins TRBV6-1 to TRBJ2-7, with TRBD1 as a possible D gene (6 bases). Germline V CDR1 and CDR2: MNHNS, SASEGT. The CDR3 loop spans 16 amino acids. The V gene lost 0 bases and the J gene lost 7 bases, with 19 bases spanning the gap. CDR3 residues: CASSEAVEQGSEEQYF. The CDR3 DNA reads as TGTGCCAGCAGTGAAGCGGTCGAACAGGGCAGCGAAGAGCAGTACTTC.

The chain employs TRBV18 and TRBJ2-1; D is unclear. Deletions cut 4 bases from V and 3 bases from J, with 7 bases between. CDR3 size: 13 residues. Germline-derived CDR1 and CDR2 are KGHSH and LQKENI. The CDR3 protein is CASSLSVYNEQFF. In nucleotides, the CDR3 is TGTGCCAGCTCACTTTCCGTCTACAATGAGCAGTTCTTC.

V is TRBV19 and J is TRBJ2-4; maybe TRBD2 (6 bases). The CDR3 loop spans 15 amino acids. CDR1 is LNHDA and CDR2 is SQIVND in the germline V gene (reference sequence). V was cut by 4 bases and J by 2 bases, with 12 bases left in between. The CDR3: CASSREVVSKNIQYF. The DNA for the CDR3 is TGTGCCAGTAGTAGGGAGGTGGTTTCCAAAAACATTCAGTACTTC.

The chain couples TRBV13 to TRBJ1-3; 7 nucleotides match TRBD1. Germline V gene data show CDR1 as PRHDT and CDR2 as FYEKMQ (reference sequence). This CDR3 has 14 residues. V gave up 5 bases and J gave up 2 bases; unmatched junction bases: 3. The DNA of the CDR3 is TGTGCCAGCAGCCAAACAGGGGCTGGAAACACCATATATTTT. Translating gives CASSQTGAGNTIYF.

The V gene is TRBV6-6, the J gene TRBJ2-1; 12 bases are a match to TRBD2. Germline V gives CDR1 MNHNY, CDR2 SVGAGI (reference sequence). V shed 7 bases and J 6 bases; nucleotides not matched to a gene: 10. The CDR3 totals 16 residues. The CDR3 region is CASTQLLAGGVNEQFF. CDR3 sequence (DNA): TGTGCCAGCACCCAACTACTAGCGGGGGGAGTCAATGAGCAGTTCTTC.

The rearrangement uses TRBV6-5 and TRBJ2-1, with 11 bases lining up with TRBD1. Germline lookup yields CDR1 MNHEY and CDR2 SVGAGI. The CDR3 has 14 residues. Unmatched junction bases numbered 3, after V lost 5 bases and J lost 6 bases. This chain's CDR3 is CASSPGTGGNEQFF. The CDR3 DNA reads TGTGCCAGCAGTCCCGGGACAGGGGGCAATGAGCAGTTCTTC.

The gene calls are TRBV4-3 and TRBJ2-1, with a tentative D call TRBD1 (6 bases). The CDR3 is made up of 16 amino acids. Germline V CDR1 and CDR2: LGHNA, YSLEER. V was clipped by 4 bases and J by 0 bases, with 13 bases between them. The chain's CDR3 is CASSRMDSPSYNEQFF. CDR3 bases: TGCGCCAGCAGCCGGATGGACAGTCCCTCCTACAATGAGCAGTTCTTC.

The rearrangement uses TRBV7-6 and TRBJ2-1, with TRBD2 matching 7 bases. This CDR3 is 17 amino acids long. Losses at the gene ends were 5 bases for V and 0 bases for J; bases not matched to a gene: 10. Germline CDR1 SGHVS, CDR2 FNYEAQ. In DNA form, the CDR3 reads TGTGCCAGCAGCACGTCGTGGGGGGGGAGCTCCTACAATGAGCAGTTCTTC. Translating gives CASSTSWGGSSYNEQFF.

CDR3 bases: TGCGCCAGCAGCTTCTGGGACAAGCCCTACGAGCAGTACTTC. This codes for CASSFWDKPYEQYF. This chain joins TRBV5-1 and TRBJ2-7, with a weak D call TRBD1 (6 bases). This CDR3 region has 14 residues. V was cut by 2 bases and J by 2 bases, with 11 bases left in between. Germline-derived CDR1 and CDR2 are SGHRS and YFSETQ.

The chain uses TRBV27 and TRBJ1-6, with unresolved D. The V gene's germline CDR1 is MNHEY and CDR2 SMNVEV (reference sequence). V was cut by 0 bases and J by 6 bases, with 12 bases left in between. The CDR3 consists of 16 residues. DNA for the CDR3: TGTGCCAGCAGTTTATCCGACAAATCACGTAATTCACCCCTCCACTTT. Its translation is CASSLSDKSRNSPLHF.

The chain links TRBV7-2 to TRBJ1-2; TRBD1 matches at 9 bases. Losses at the gene ends were 4 bases for V and 2 bases for J; bases not matched to a gene: 5. Germline loops: CDR1 SGHTA, CDR2 FQGNSA. The CDR3 has 15 residues. The CDR3 sequence: CASSYGTGMNYGYTF. DNA for the CDR3: TGTGCCAGCAGCTATGGGACAGGGATGAACTATGGCTACACCTTC.

The gene calls are TRBV6-5 and TRBJ1-5; 7 positions agree with TRBD1. Germline V lookup: CDR1 MNHEY, CDR2 SVGAGI. CDR3 length: 13 amino acids. Germline trimming cut 3 bases from V and 10 bases from J; bases unmatched to any gene: 6. The CDR3 loop reads CASSYGQGGPQHF. The DNA of the CDR3 is TGTGCCAGCAGTTATGGGCAGGGGGGACCCCAGCATTTT.

The chain employs TRBV28 and TRBJ1-2; 8 positions agree with TRBD1. This CDR3 contains 15 residues. The V gene's germline CDR1 is MDHEN and CDR2 SYDVKM. J lost 4 bases, V lost 5 bases, and 9 bases had no gene match. The CDR3 sequence: CASSTGGTGPYGYTF. The CDR3 DNA reads as TGTGCCAGCAGTACCGGAGGGACAGGACCCTATGGCTACACCTTC.

J is TRBJ2-7 and V is TRBV4-1, with 8 bases fitting TRBD2. The CDR3 is 17 residues long. Trimming removed 0 bases from V and 1 base from J; junction bases left unmatched: 8. Germline CDR1 is MGHRA and CDR2 is YSYEKL. The CDR3 region has the DNA TGCGCCAGCAGCCAAGATCGGGGGGGAGGGACGTCCTACGAGCAGTACTTC. It specifies CASSQDRGGGTSYEQYF.

V gene TRBV4-1 combines with J gene TRBJ2-7, with 8 nucleotides matching TRBD1. There are 15 residues in the CDR3. The trim removed 0 bases at V and 7 bases at J, leaving 8 bases unmatched. The germline V gene encodes CDR1 MGHRA and CDR2 YSYEKL. The CDR3 nucleotides read TGCGCCAGCAGCCAAGAGGTGTGGGGACAGGTGGAGCAGTACTTC. It specifies CASSQEVWGQVEQYF.

The rearrangement links TRBV5-1 to TRBJ2-2, with 8 nucleotides matching TRBD2. CDR3 length: 16 residues. The trim removed 2 bases at V and 6 bases at J, leaving 9 bases unmatched. Germline CDR1 reads SGHRS; CDR2 reads YFSETQ. This CDR3 is CASSFSGGAVAGELFF. The CDR3, as DNA: TGCGCCAGCAGCTTTTCCGGGGGGGCTGTTGCCGGGGAGCTGTTTTTT.

The count of this clone is one. This chain links TRBV29-1 with TRBJ1-1, with 8 bases that match TRBD1. The CDR3 spans 17 residues. Germline trimming cut 1 base from V and 3 bases from J; bases unmatched to any gene: 13. Germline CDR1 SQVTM, CDR2 ANQGSEA. The CDR3 DNA reads TGCAGCGTTGAAGGAGACGACAGGGGCGTTTATGACACTGAAGCTTTCTTT. This sequence encodes CSVEGDDRGVYDTEAFF.

The chain is built from TRBV4-2 and TRBJ2-1; 9 nucleotides line up with TRBD1. V gave up 1 base and J gave up 6 bases; unmatched junction bases: 10. Germline V lookup: CDR1 LGHNA, CDR2 YNFKEQ. The CDR3 sequence is 17 residues long. The CDR3 sequence: CASSQVSGTGNLNEQFF. CDR3 nucleotide sequence: TGTGCCAGCAGCCAAGTATCCGGGACAGGGAACCTCAATGAGCAGTTCTTC.

The rearrangement joins TRBV10-1 to TRBJ2-7, with 7 bases lining up with TRBD1. The ends lost 3 bases at V and 3 bases at J; junction bases unmatched: 2. Germline CDR1 and CDR2: WNHNN and SYGVQD (reference sequence). The CDR3 is 13 residues long. DNA for the CDR3: TGCGCCAGCAGTGAAAACAGGGGCTACGAGCAGTACTTC. Protein sequence: CASSENRGYEQYF.

CDR3 bases: TGTGCCAGTAAAACCGGGACAGGGGTAGAAGAGACCCAGTACTTC. It yields the protein CASKTGTGVEETQYF. The V call is TRBV19, the J call TRBJ2-5, with 10 bases identical to TRBD1. This CDR3 has 15 amino acids. CDR1 and CDR2 (germline): LNHDA, SQIVND (reference sequence). Trimming took 7 bases from V and 3 from J; bases not matched to a gene: 8.

V is TRBV5-1 and J is TRBJ2-7; D is unresolved. Between the trimmed V and J ends, which lost 1 base and 2 bases, there was a span of 7 bases. The CDR3 is 13 residues long. The germline CDR1 and CDR2 sequences are SGHRS and YFSETQ. CDR3 nucleotides: TGCGCCAGCAGCTTGCGGAGTACCTACGAGCAGTACTTC. Translating gives CASSLRSTYEQYF. The variable domain in full, completed from reference TRBV5-1 and TRBJ2-7, reads KAGVTQTPRYLIKTRGQQVTLSCSPISGHRSVSWYQQTPGQGLQFLFEYFSETQRNKGNFPGRFSGRQFSNSRSEMNVSTLELGDSALYLCASSLRSTYEQYFGPGTRLTVT.